These 24 T cell receptor beta chains originate from one sample sequenced in a study of CD8 T cells in ankylosing spondylitis. TCRdb re-called the 5' RACE reads with MiXCR, one entry per CDR3 protein. The data contain approximately 540,000 distinct CDR3 sequences, more than 9.5% of them seen just once; the ten biggest clones take up about 6.8%. Whole-study results and caveats: A motif in TCR beta, a set of seven to nine highly homologous variants, appeared characteristic of ankylosing spondylitis blood.

These receptors' antigens are unknown. The specimen was blood, either unsorted or a sorted T cell fraction (not recorded which). The receptors here all came from a male donor with ankylosing spondylitis.

There are a few counts of this clonotype. The gene calls are TRBV18 and TRBJ2-5; D perhaps matches TRBD1 (6 bases). This CDR3 has 15 amino acids. V was cut by 6 bases and J by 2 bases, with 16 bases left in between. Germline-derived CDR1 and CDR2 are KGHSH and LQKENI. The CDR3 loop is CASSQRTDDQETQYF. In DNA, the CDR3 is TGTGCCAGCTCCCAGAGGACAGATGATCAAGAGACCCAGTACTTC. The whole variable domain, remainder taken from reference TRBV18 and TRBJ2-5, is NAGVMQNPRHLVRRRGQEARLRCSPMKGHSHVYWYRQLPEEGLKFMVYLQKENIIDESGMPKERFSAEFPKEGPSILRIQQVVRGDSAAYFCASSQRTDDQETQYFGPGTRLLVL.

The rearrangement links TRBV6-1 to TRBJ1-1; possible D gene TRBD1, 6 bases. Trimming removed 3 bases from V and 1 base from J, with 9 bases in between. Per the germline V gene, CDR1 is MNHNS and CDR2 is SASEGT. This CDR3 region has 14 residues. The DNA of the CDR3 is TGTGCCAGCAGTGACGAGGGACAGAACACTGAAGCTTTCTTT. Its translation is CASSDEGQNTEAFF.

This clonotype was recorded many times. V usage is TRBV12-3 or TRBV12-4 and J usage is TRBJ1-1, with 8 bases that match TRBD1. This CDR3 has 15 amino acids. Trimming took 3 bases from V and 3 from J; bases not matched to a gene: 6. The CDR3 DNA reads TGTGCCAGCAGTTTTGGACAGGGTGCTTACACTGAAGCTTTCTTT. Translating it yields CASSFGQGAYTEAFF.

The V call is TRBV5-1, the J call TRBJ1-6; 7 nucleotides match TRBD1. The germline CDR1 and CDR2 sequences are SGHRS and YFSETQ. The CDR3 covers 17 residues. Germline trimming cut 0 bases from V and 6 bases from J; bases unmatched to any gene: 9. The CDR3 sequence: CASSLAMGPGGNSPLHF. In DNA form, the CDR3 reads TGCGCCAGCAGCTTGGCCATGGGGCCAGGGGGTAATTCACCCCTCCACTTT.

The sample holds a few counts of this clonotype. The V gene is TRBV5-6, the J gene TRBJ2-5; TRBD1 might be the D (5 bases). The CDR3 consists of 15 residues. Trimming shortened V by 2 bases and J by 5 bases, and 16 bases separated the two germline ends. CDR1 SGHDT and CDR2 YYEEEE come from the germline V gene. CDR3 bases: TGTGCCAGCAGCTTACAGGCCTGGGCTTTGGAGACCCAGTACTTC. This gives the protein CASSLQAWALETQYF. Based on the CDR3 plus reference TRBV5-6 and TRBJ2-5, the full variable domain is DAGVTQSPTHLIKTRGQQVTLRCSPKSGHDTVSWYQQALGQGPQFIFQYYEEEERQRGNFPDRFSGHQFPNYSSELNVNALLLGDSALYLCASSLQAWALETQYFGPGTRLLVL.

The gene calls are TRBV6-1 and TRBJ1-5, with unresolved D. In germline, CDR1 is MNHNS, CDR2 SASEGT. The V end was cut by 6 bases, the J end by 0 bases, with 12 bases between. The CDR3 extends over 15 amino acids. This CDR3 reads CASRSDIYSNQPQHF. Written as DNA, the CDR3 is TGTGCCAGCAGATCGGATATCTATAGCAATCAGCCCCAGCATTTT.

This chain connects TRBV7-7 to TRBJ2-3; the match to TRBD2 covers 11 bases. CDR3 length equals 16 residues. V trimming: 1 base; J trimming: 5 bases; junction bases outside the gene matches: 5. Germline CDR1 SSHAT, CDR2 FNYEAQ (reference sequence). The CDR3 region has the DNA TGTGCCAGCAGCTTAGAACTAGCGGGAGCGATAGATACGCAGTATTTT. Its protein is CASSLELAGAIDTQYF.

J is TRBJ1-6 and V is TRBV5-1; TRBD1 matches at 7 bases. This CDR3 has 15 residues. CDR1 is SGHRS and CDR2 is YFSETQ in the germline V gene. The V segment lost 0 bases and the J segment 6 bases; nucleotides outside the gene matches: 3. As DNA, the CDR3 is TGCGCCAGCAGCTTGGTGGCAGGGGGTAATTCACCCCTCCACTTT. Encoded protein: CASSLVAGGNSPLHF. Variable domain in full (rest from reference TRBV5-1 and TRBJ1-6): KAGVTQTPRYLIKTRGQQVTLSCSPISGHRSVSWYQQTPGQGLQFLFEYFSETQRNKGNFPGRFSGRQFSNSRSEMNVSTLELGDSALYLCASSLVAGGNSPLHFGNGTRLTVT.

This clonotype was counted at least ten times. The V call is TRBV21-1, the J call TRBJ2-7; the table's D call of TRBD2 was not tested on the DNA. TRBV21-1 is given as a pseudogene. The CDR3 spans 14 residues. The CDR3 loop reads CASSKEEGDYEQYF. CDR3 DNA: TGTGCCAGCAGCAAAGAGGAGGGTGACTACGAGCAGTACTTC.

The chain combines TRBV7-2 with TRBJ1-3, with D perhaps matching TRBD1 (5 bases). This CDR3 is 15 amino acids long. CDR1 SGHTA and CDR2 FQGNSA come from the germline V gene. V lost 5 bases to trimming and J lost 1 base, with 12 bases between them. As DNA, the CDR3 is TGTGCCAGCAGCCCAAGGGGACCTTCTGGAAACACCATATATTTT. Translation: CASSPRGPSGNTIYF.

This clonotype has more than one count but fewer than ten. Here the CDR3 DNA reads TGTGCCAGCTGGGAGGGCGGGAGCACAGATACGCAGTATTTT. Protein: CASWEGGSTDTQYF. V is TRBV6-2 or TRBV6-3 and J is TRBJ2-3; 7 bases map to TRBD2. V was clipped by 8 bases and J by 0 bases; unmatched bases: 5. Per germline, CDR1 MNHEY and CDR2 SVGEGT. The CDR3 runs to 14 residues.

The genes are TRBV24-1 and TRBJ2-2; 7 bases are shared with TRBD2. Germline lookup yields CDR1 KGHDR and CDR2 SFDVKD. This CDR3 region has 15 residues. After removal of 3 bases from V and 3 bases from J, the junction contained 3 bases not matched to a gene. The CDR3 DNA follows: TGTGCCACCAGTGATCCGCGGGAGTACACCGGGGAGCTGTTTTTT. This sequence encodes CATSDPREYTGELFF.

The chain joins TRBV12-3 or TRBV12-4 to TRBJ2-7; TRBD1 might be the D (6 bases). V was pared by 5 bases and J by 6 bases, with 17 bases between. CDR3 size: 14 residues. The CDR3 sequence: CASSPQNVGGEQYV. As DNA, the CDR3 is TGTGCCAGCAGTCCTCAGAATGTAGGGGGCGAGCAGTACGTC.

V is TRBV27 and J is TRBJ2-2; 7 bases are a match to TRBD2. V lost 4 bases, J lost 7 bases, and 9 bases stayed unmatched. CDR1 is MNHEY, CDR2 SMNVEV, per germline (reference sequence). This CDR3 spans 15 amino acids. The CDR3 DNA reads TGTGCCAGCAGTTGGGGGGGGACGGGCATCGGGGAGCTGTTTTTT. Translation gives CASSWGGTGIGELFF.

This clonotype was detected a few times. The chain joins TRBV3-1 to TRBJ1-1; D may be TRBD1 (5 bases). This CDR3 region has 13 residues. Germline V CDR1 and CDR2: LGHDT, YNNKEL (reference sequence). Between the trimmed V and J ends, which lost 4 bases and 13 bases, there was a span of 19 bases. In nucleotides, the CDR3 is TGTGCCAGCAGCCCTCGGGGCCATTCTCATGTTTTCTTT. Its protein product is CASSPRGHSHVFF. Supplemented by reference TRBV3-1 and TRBJ1-1, the full variable domain reads DTAVSQTPKYLVTQMGNDKSIKCEQNLGHDTMYWYKQDSKKFLKIMFSYNNKELIINETVPNRFSPKSPDKAHLNLHINSLELGDSAVYFCASSPRGHSHVFFGQGTRLTVV.

This clonotype was seen a few times. The chain is built from TRBV2 and TRBJ2-7; D remains unclear. With 1 base removed from V and 3 bases from J, the gap between germline ends came to 13 bases. Germline assignment: CDR1 SNHLY and CDR2 FYNNEI. The CDR3 runs 15 residues. DNA of the CDR3: TGTGCCAGCAGTGAAGGAAAGGCTCCACACTACGAGCAGTACGTC. Translation: CASSEGKAPHYEQYV.

The rearrangement joins TRBV20-1 to TRBJ2-3; D not resolved. V shed 3 bases and J shed 4 bases, with 14 bases lying between them. This CDR3 has 14 amino acids. Germline CDR1 reads DFQATT; CDR2 reads SNEGSKA (reference sequence). CDR3 nucleotides: TGCAGTGCTAGCCCCAGCGTCCGGGCAGATACGCAGTATTTT. Translating gives CSASPSVRADTQYF.

This clonotype was seen a single time. This sequence joins TRBV6-1 and TRBJ1-1, with 7 bases aligning to TRBD1. Looked up from germline, CDR1 is MNHNS and CDR2 is SASEGT. J was trimmed by 0 bases and V by 6 bases; bases with no gene match: 4. The CDR3 runs 14 residues. The CDR3: CASRGTAMNTEAFF. DNA for the CDR3: TGTGCCAGCAGGGGGACAGCGATGAACACTGAAGCTTTCTTT.

The genes are TRBV18 and TRBJ2-1; no reliable D call. In germline, CDR1 is KGHSH, CDR2 LQKENI. This CDR3 comprises 14 residues. Trimming cost V 3 bases and J 6 bases, with 12 bases left between them. This CDR3 reads CASSPGPFRNEQFF. The CDR3 DNA follows: TGTGCCAGCTCACCGGGTCCTTTTCGCAATGAGCAGTTCTTC.

This clonotype was found a few times. The chain uses TRBV11-2 and TRBJ2-3, with 8 bases identical to TRBD2. Unmatched junction bases numbered 11, after V lost 5 bases and J lost 4 bases. Germline-derived CDR1 and CDR2 are SGHAT and FQNNGV. The CDR3 contains 16 residues. This CDR3 is CASSPTRGGRPDTQYF. CDR3 nucleotide sequence: TGTGCCAGCAGCCCAACCCGGGGGGGGCGGCCAGATACGCAGTATTTT.

The CDR3 nucleotides read TGCAGTGCTTCAGGGTCGGGCTCCTACAATGAGCAGTTCTTC. It specifies CSASGSGSYNEQFF. The chain joins TRBV20-1 to TRBJ2-1; a possible D gene is TRBD1 (5 bases). Germline loops: CDR1 DFQATT, CDR2 SNEGSKA (reference sequence). The CDR3 totals 14 residues. Trimming left V 5 bases short and J 0 bases short, with 11 bases between.

The table lists this clonotype with a few counts. The V and J genes are TRBV24-1 and TRBJ2-3; TRBD1 matches at 8 bases. Germline V gene lookup returns CDR1 KGHDR and CDR2 SFDVKD. The ends lost 3 bases at V and 0 bases at J; junction bases unmatched: 7. There are 17 residues in the CDR3. CDR3 in amino acids: CATSDRDRGPSTDTQYF. In DNA, the CDR3 is TGTGCCACCAGTGATCGAGACAGGGGACCTAGCACAGATACGCAGTATTTT.

This chain connects TRBV19 to TRBJ1-1; 9 nucleotides align to TRBD1. Germline CDR1 and CDR2: LNHDA and SQIVND (reference sequence). J lost 8 bases, V lost 3 bases, and 4 bases had no gene match. This CDR3 comprises 13 residues. This chain's CDR3 is CASSMGQGLEAFF. For the CDR3, the DNA is TGTGCCAGTAGTATGGGACAGGGACTGGAAGCTTTCTTT.

The CDR3 nucleotides read TGCAGTGCCCCGGGTAGCCCGGAGACCCAGTACTTC. Encoded protein: CSAPGSPETQYF. This chain uses TRBV20-1 with TRBJ2-5; D ambiguous. Trimming removed 6 bases at V and 5 bases at J, with 13 bases between. The CDR3 is 12 amino acids. Germline loops: CDR1 DFQATT, CDR2 SNEGSKA (reference sequence).